This T cell receptor beta chain is drawn from a study of blood T cell repertoires in COVID-19. As for the study in general: T cells, B-cell-depleted T cells, or PBMCs supplied cDNA or gDNA.

Some clones are missing from TCRdb's copy, which holds only in-frame ones; the method was immunoSEQ multiplex PCR. The sample lists about 230,000 clones, about 91% occurring once. Germline CDR1 and CDR2: SGHTA and FQGNSA. V dropped 1 base and J dropped 4 bases, with 13 bases sitting between them. CDR3 size: 15 residues. The chain uses TRBV7-2 and TRBJ2-5; D not certain. The sequence derives from a woman aged 35 to 49 with acute COVID-19. Sample: PBMCs or T cells enriched from blood (not recorded which). The CDR3 here is CASSLGGAITETQYF. The CDR3 region has the DNA TGTGCCAGCAGCTTAGGAGGCGCCATCACAGAGACCCAGTACTTC. Filled out from reference TRBV7-2 and TRBJ2-5, the complete variable domain reads GAGVSQSPSNKVTEKGKDVELRCDPISGHTALYWYRQSLGQGLEFLIYFQGNSAPDKSGLPSDRFSAERTGGSVSTLTIQRTQQEDSAVYLCASSLGGAITETQYFGPGTRLLVL.